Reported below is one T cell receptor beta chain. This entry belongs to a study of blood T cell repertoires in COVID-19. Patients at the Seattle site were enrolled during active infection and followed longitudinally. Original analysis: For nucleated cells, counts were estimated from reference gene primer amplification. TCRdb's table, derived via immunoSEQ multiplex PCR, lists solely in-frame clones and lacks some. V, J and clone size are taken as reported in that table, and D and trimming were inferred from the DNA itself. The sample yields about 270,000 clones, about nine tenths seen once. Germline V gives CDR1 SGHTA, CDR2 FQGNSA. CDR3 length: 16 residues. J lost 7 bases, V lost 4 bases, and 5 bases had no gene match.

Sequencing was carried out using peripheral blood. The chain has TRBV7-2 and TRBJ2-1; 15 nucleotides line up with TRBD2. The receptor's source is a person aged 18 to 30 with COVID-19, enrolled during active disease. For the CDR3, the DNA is TGTGCCAGCAGCTCCAGGACTAGCGGGAGGGTTAATGAGCAGTTCTTC. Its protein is CASSSRTSGRVNEQFF.